Detailed here is one TCR beta chain. The data originate from a study of blood T cell repertoires in COVID-19. Background on the study: From T cells, B-cell-depleted T cells, or PBMCs came the material, which was cDNA or gDNA.

Shortly before study entry, within 2 weeks, exposed participants had met a COVID-19 case. Assay: immunoSEQ multiplex PCR; the TCRdb copy retains only in-frame clones and omits some. The profile covers 400,000 to 500,000 clones, with about 88% appearing a single time and 1.2% to 1.5% taken by the ten largest. This TCR derives from a woman aged 18-35 years who had been exposed to COVID-19. Sequencing was carried out using PBMCs or T cells enriched from blood (not recorded which).

CDR3 in amino acids: CASGSTGDYQPQHF. The CDR3 nucleotides are TGTGCCAGCGGATCGACAGGGGATTATCAGCCCCAGCATTTT. The V call is TRBV5-8, the J call TRBJ1-5; 8 bases agree with TRBD1. V lost 7 bases, J lost 5 bases, and 8 bases stayed unmatched. This CDR3 region has 14 residues. CDR1 is SGHTS and CDR2 is YDEGEE in the germline V gene.